This TCR beta chain was identified in a study of identical twins. Findings of the study overall: Conclusions were based on cross-sectional statistical analysis, without following the same donors. Clonotypes of the beta chain that were abundant in cord blood carried fewer insertions (memory repertoires showed none).

With no exceptions, donors were healthy Caucasians. This clonotype was detected only a few times. No antigen is known for it. After template switching added a universal primer site, the resulting cDNA carried unique molecular identifiers. TCRdb reprocessed the 5' RACE reads with MiXCR, giving one entry per CDR3 protein. This sample has about 340,000 distinct CDR3 sequences; roughly 9% occur once, and the top ten carry 8% to 10%. The TCR comes from a woman between 45 and 60 years old in good health. The sequencing input was naive T cells sorted from blood.

The DNA of the CDR3 is TGTGCCAGCAGCTTAACGACAGGGACTAACAATGAGCAGTTCTTC. Translating gives CASSLTTGTNNEQFF. The chain recombines TRBV12-3 or TRBV12-4 with TRBJ2-1, with D tentatively TRBD1 or TRBD2 (7 bases each). The CDR3 spans 15 residues. Trimming stripped 6 bases from V and 5 bases from J, with 17 bases between.